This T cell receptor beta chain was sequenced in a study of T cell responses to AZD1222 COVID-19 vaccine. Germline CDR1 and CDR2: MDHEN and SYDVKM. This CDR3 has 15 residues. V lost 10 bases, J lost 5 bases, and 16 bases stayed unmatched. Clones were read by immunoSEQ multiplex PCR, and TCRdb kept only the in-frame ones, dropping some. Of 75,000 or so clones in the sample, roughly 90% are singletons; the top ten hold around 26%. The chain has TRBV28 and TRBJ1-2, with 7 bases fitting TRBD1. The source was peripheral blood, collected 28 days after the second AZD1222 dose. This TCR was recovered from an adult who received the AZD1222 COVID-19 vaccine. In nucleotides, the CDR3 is TGTGCCACCTCAAACATCGACAGGGCCAATTATGGCTACACCTTC. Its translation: CATSNIDRANYGYTF.